This TCR beta chain was observed in a study of graft-versus-host responses after intestinal transplantation. In the study overall: Anti-thymocyte globulin was used for induction in all recipients, who then took tacrolimus and steroids for 3 to 4 years. Study results and limitations: Recipient marrow harbored GvH clones, some of which surfaced first in ileum or blood.

Regarding this clone: Its target is unknown.

CDR3 size: 12 residues. CDR1 is SGHRS and CDR2 is YFSETQ in the germline V gene. With 0 bases removed from V and 7 bases from J, the gap between germline ends came to 5 bases. This table comes from immunoSEQ multiplex PCR, and its TCRdb copy is limited to in-frame clones, with some not included. The sample yields 40,000 or so clones, roughly 86% seen once. This clonotype was sampled from a human patient who received an intestinal transplant, so some T cells may come from the graft donor. The starting material was PBMCs, obtained almost 270 days after transplant. The chain combines TRBV5-1 with TRBJ2-1; unclear D gene. CDR3 bases: TGCGCCAGCAGCTTGGGGCCGAATGAGCAGTTCTTC. Translated, it gives CASSLGPNEQFF.